The 24 T cell receptor beta chains below come from one sample, sequenced in a study of CD8+CD57+ T cells in acquired aplastic anemia. TCR beta VDJ and CDR3 profiling used genomic DNA as template. In TCRdb, the reads were re-called with MiXCR into one record per CDR3 protein. Among about 150,000 distinct CDR3 sequences listed, less than 45% were seen once. The sequencing sample was made of sorted CD4+, CD8+, or CD8+CD57+ T cells (not recorded which) from PBMCs. The receptor set was obtained from a human donor in good health, serving as a control.

This clonotype was counted between two and nine times. The chain recombines TRBV14 with TRBJ2-1; 9 bases agree with TRBD2. V lost 0 bases to trimming and J lost 9 bases; unmatched junction nucleotides: 18. The germline CDR1 and CDR2 sequences are SGHDN and FVKESK. This CDR3 spans 19 amino acids. The CDR3 protein is CASSQDSLAGYWGGGEQFF. The CDR3 bases are TGTGCCAGCAGCCAAGATTCGCTAGCGGGATACTGGGGAGGGGGTGAGCAGTTCTTC.

As regards this clonotype: Since a much larger clone is just one base distant, this may be a read error. The V gene is TRBV12-5, the J gene TRBJ1-1; no clear D. Germline values: CDR1 LGHNT, CDR2 FRNRAP. The CDR3 runs to 9 residues. CDR3 amino acids: CASGLGASF. In DNA form, the CDR3 reads TGTGCTAGTGGTTTGGGAGCTTCCTTT.

The J gene is TRBJ2-7, the V gene TRBV12-3 or TRBV12-4, with no clear D. The germline V and J ends were trimmed by 5 bases and 12 bases, with 17 bases remaining between them. CDR3 length: 12 amino acids. The CDR3 loop reads CASSEGSWSPYF. In DNA, the CDR3 is TGTGCCAGCAGTGAAGGGTCATGGTCCCCGTACTTC.

With respect to this clonotype: Mismatch with germline at one junction end may stem from a read error. The V call is TRBV5-4, the J call TRBJ2-2; 7 positions agree with TRBD2. In germline, CDR1 is SGHNT, CDR2 YYREEE (reference sequence). CDR3 length: 16 amino acids. The CDR3 DNA reads TGTGCCAGCAGCTTGGCGGGGGGAAAGAACACCGGGGAGCCGTTTTTT. It codes for CASSLAGGKNTGEPFF.

The chain carries TRBV7-2 and TRBJ1-4, with 8 bases aligning to TRBD1. This CDR3 contains 14 residues. The germline CDR1 and CDR2 sequences are SGHTA and FQGNSA. V shed 5 bases, J shed 8 bases, and the junction held 7 bases outside the gene matches. The CDR3 sequence is CASSPRTGWEKLFF. The CDR3 DNA is TGTGCCAGCAGCCCTAGGACAGGGTGGGAAAAACTGTTTTTT.

This clonotype was observed at least ten times. The chain links TRBV11-3 to TRBJ1-6; no firm D call. V lost 4 bases to trimming and J lost 7 bases, with 8 bases between them. CDR1 SGHNT and CDR2 YENEEA come from the germline V gene. CDR3 length: 13 residues. CDR3 sequence (DNA): TGTGCCAGCAGCTCCAGTCAGAATTCACCCCTCCACTTT. Translated, it gives CASSSSQNSPLHF.

This clonotype was recorded at least ten times. The V call is TRBV5-1, the J call TRBJ1-3; perhaps TRBD1 as D (6 bases). Trimming left V 2 bases short and J 0 bases short, with 9 bases between. Germline CDR1 and CDR2: SGHRS and YFSETQ. The CDR3 is 15 residues long. CDR3 amino acids: CASSLGTNSGNTIYF. The CDR3 nucleotides are TGCGCCAGCAGCTTAGGGACAAACTCTGGAAACACCATATATTTT.

This clonotype was detected many times. J is TRBJ2-6 and V is TRBV7-9; the D is unclear. CDR1 and CDR2 (germline): SEHNR, FQNEAQ (reference sequence). V lost 0 bases, J lost 3 bases, and 0 bases lay in between. The CDR3 is 13 residues long. The DNA of the CDR3 is TGTGCCAGCAGCTTAGCTGGGGCCAACGTCCTGACTTTC. Translation gives CASSLAGANVLTF.

This clonotype was observed many times. The CDR3 region has the DNA TGTGCCAGCAGGGATATTAGCGGGAGCGCCCTAACCGCCCTAGGCACCGGGGAGCTGTTTTTT. Translating it yields CASRDISGSALTALGTGELFF. V usage is TRBV6-1 and J usage is TRBJ2-2; 9 positions agree with TRBD2. This CDR3 has 21 residues. Germline V CDR1 and CDR2: MNHNS, SASEGT. J gave up 4 bases and V 6 bases, and 24 bases lay outside the gene matches.

In this sample, this clonotype turned up many times. The rearrangement links TRBV5-1 to TRBJ2-1; D remains ambiguous. The CDR3 spans 16 residues. V dropped 0 bases and J dropped 0 bases, with 10 bases sitting between them. Looked up from germline, CDR1 is SGHRS and CDR2 is YFSETQ. CDR3 nucleotide sequence: TGCGCCAGCAGCTTGGGGCTGGCGAGCTCCTACAATGAGCAGTTCTTC. As protein: CASSLGLASSYNEQFF.

The chain recombines TRBV20-1 with TRBJ2-5; D remains ambiguous. This CDR3 region has 14 residues. V lost 3 bases and J 3 bases, leaving 14 bases between the germline ends. From germline, CDR1 is DFQATT and CDR2 SNEGSKA (reference sequence). The CDR3 DNA reads as TGCAGTGCTAGGGGTAATAACGGAAAAGAGACCCAGTACTTC. Amino acids: CSARGNNGKETQYF.

This clonotype was detected many times. The chain employs TRBV28 and TRBJ2-7, with D maybe TRBD1 (5 bases). Trimming took off 6 bases at V and 3 bases at J, with 12 bases between the two ends. The CDR3 has 13 amino acids. CDR1 is MDHEN, CDR2 SYDVKM, per germline. CDR3 in amino acids: CASRSGQNYEQYF. The CDR3 coding sequence is TGTGCCAGCAGATCTGGACAAAACTACGAGCAGTACTTC.

Points on this clonotype: A read error may account for a junction end that differs from germline. The chain carries TRBV3-1 and TRBJ2-5; possible D gene TRBD1, 9 bases. Germline CDR1 is LGHDT and CDR2 is YNNKEL (reference sequence). The CDR3 has 20 amino acids. The DNA for the CDR3 is TGTGCCAGCAGCAAAGACTGGACTAGCAGCTCCACAGGGGGCGAGGAGACCCAGTACTTC. Its translation is CASSKDWTSSSTGGEETQYF.

This chain joins TRBV25-1 and TRBJ2-5; D possibly corresponds to TRBD2 (5 bases). The CDR3 sequence is 14 residues long. V shed 5 bases and J shed 5 bases, with 15 bases lying between them. CDR1 is MGHDK, CDR2 SYGVNS, per germline. The CDR3 bases are TGTGCCAGCAGTATCCGTGCGGGTAGGGAGACCCAGTACTTC. Its translation is CASSIRAGRETQYF. The full variable domain, in which reference TRBV25-1 and TRBJ2-5 provide the parts outside the CDR3, is EADIYQTPRYLVIGTGKKITLECSQTMGHDKMYWYQQDPGMELHLIHYSYGVNSTEKGDLSSESTVSRIRTEHFPLTLESARPSHTSQYLCASSIRAGRETQYFGPGTRLLVL.

By share, this clonotype ranks as medium-sized. CDR3 nucleotides: TGCAGCGTTGGACAGGGGTATGGCTACACCTTC. This gives the protein CSVGQGYGYTF. V is TRBV29-1 and J is TRBJ1-2; the match to TRBD1 covers 8 bases. With 4 bases clipped from V and 5 bases from J, the junction kept 0 bases outside the gene matches. This CDR3 spans 11 amino acids. The germline V gene has CDR1 SQVTM and CDR2 ANQGSEA.

This clonotype was detected many times. The V and J genes are TRBV6-1 and TRBJ2-7, with 11 nucleotides matching TRBD1. Germline CDR1 and CDR2: MNHNS and SASEGT. Losses at the gene ends were 6 bases for V and 5 bases for J; bases not matched to a gene: 12. CDR3 length equals 16 residues. CDR3 in amino acids: CASRTWTGGALDEQYF. The CDR3 DNA reads as TGTGCCAGCAGGACCTGGACAGGGGGCGCTTTGGACGAGCAGTACTTC.

V and J are TRBV7-9 and TRBJ2-7, with D unclear. Germline assignment: CDR1 SEHNR and CDR2 FQNEAQ (reference sequence). The V and J ends lost 2 bases and 5 bases respectively, with 4 bases between them. This CDR3 has 11 residues. CDR3 nucleotide sequence: TGTGCCAGCAGCTTATTCGACGAGCAGTACTTC. Translating gives CASSLFDEQYF.

The rearrangement links TRBV9 to TRBJ2-7, with D tentatively TRBD1 (6 bases). Looked up from germline, CDR1 is SGDLS and CDR2 is YYNGEE. Trimming took off 0 bases at V and 2 bases at J, with 12 bases between the two ends. This CDR3 contains 15 residues. Written as DNA, the CDR3 is TGTGCCAGCAGCGTAGGCCTACAGGGCACCTACGAGCAGTACTTC. It yields the protein CASSVGLQGTYEQYF.

The genes are TRBV29-1 and TRBJ1-1; D may be TRBD1 (6 bases). The CDR3 extends over 11 amino acids. Germline V CDR1 and CDR2: SQVTM, ANQGSEA. Trimming pared 5 bases from V and 7 bases from J, leaving 11 bases between. In nucleotides, the CDR3 is TGCAGCGTTACAGTCAGGGGTGAAGCTTTCTTT. Its protein is CSVTVRGEAFF.

Concerning this clonotype: The junction departs from germline at one end; a sequencing error may be responsible. This chain connects TRBV2 to TRBJ1-2; 12 positions agree with TRBD1. The germline V gene encodes CDR1 SNHLY and CDR2 FYNNEI. This CDR3 has 15 residues. CDR3 sequence (DNA): TGTGCCATCAGTGAGGGGACAGGGGGCGCGTATGGCTACACCTTC. It is translated as CAISEGTGGAYGYTF.

As concerns this clonotype: A much larger clone is a single base away; this may be a read error. This sequence joins TRBV10-3 and TRBJ2-7; TRBD1 agrees at 10 bases. The J segment lost 2 bases and the V segment lost 5 bases, leaving 6 bases of the junction unmatched. Germline V CDR1 and CDR2: ENHRY, SYGVKD. The CDR3 is 15 amino acids. The CDR3 bases are TGTGCCATCAGTAGTACGGACAGGGGGGCCTACGAGCAGTACTTC. This gives the protein CAISSTDRGAYEQYF.

This chain links TRBV24-1 with TRBJ1-1; D gene ambiguous. Trimming removed 7 bases from V and 2 bases from J, with 10 bases in between. Germline assignment: CDR1 KGHDR and CDR2 SFDVKD. This CDR3 comprises 13 residues. Here the CDR3 DNA reads TGTGCCACCAGGCCAGCGGGAAACACTGAAGCTTTCTTT. Its translation: CATRPAGNTEAFF.

This clonotype was found a few times. The junction departs from the called germline gene at one end, perhaps through a read error. This chain uses TRBV15 with TRBJ1-6; D remains ambiguous. The CDR3 spans 9 residues. Germline CDR1 and CDR2: LNHNV and YYDKDF (reference sequence). The CDR3 nucleotides read TGCTCCTATAATTCACCCCTCCACTTT. It encodes CSYNSPLHF.

This clonotype was recorded many times. The rearrangement uses TRBV11-2 and TRBJ2-7; D is ambiguous. The V and J ends lost 5 bases and 1 base respectively, with 12 bases between them. CDR1 and CDR2 (germline): SGHAT, FQNNGV. The CDR3 loop spans 14 amino acids. This CDR3 is CASSPRLDSYEQYF. CDR3 DNA sequence: TGTGCCAGCAGCCCCCGACTGGATTCCTACGAGCAGTACTTC.